This T cell receptor (beta chain) came from a study of blood T cell repertoires in COVID-19. TCRdb's copy holds only in-frame clones and misses some; the assay was immunoSEQ multiplex PCR. Here the sample spans over 200,000 clones, about nine tenths being singletons. V lost 3 bases, J lost 7 bases, and 10 bases lay in between. The CDR3 runs 13 residues. Germline CDR1 is MNHEY and CDR2 is SMNVEV (reference sequence). Individuals drawn from about 26 US areas were roughly 18 to 95 years old. The TCR sequence derives from a man between 18 and 35 years old who had recovered from COVID-19. Material for sequencing was PBMCs or T cells enriched from blood (not recorded which). V and J are TRBV27 and TRBJ2-1, with a possible D match to TRBD1 (6 bases). CDR3 sequence (DNA): TGTGCCAGCAGTTTTTCAGGGGTAAATGAGCAGTTCTTC. Its translation is CASSFSGVNEQFF.